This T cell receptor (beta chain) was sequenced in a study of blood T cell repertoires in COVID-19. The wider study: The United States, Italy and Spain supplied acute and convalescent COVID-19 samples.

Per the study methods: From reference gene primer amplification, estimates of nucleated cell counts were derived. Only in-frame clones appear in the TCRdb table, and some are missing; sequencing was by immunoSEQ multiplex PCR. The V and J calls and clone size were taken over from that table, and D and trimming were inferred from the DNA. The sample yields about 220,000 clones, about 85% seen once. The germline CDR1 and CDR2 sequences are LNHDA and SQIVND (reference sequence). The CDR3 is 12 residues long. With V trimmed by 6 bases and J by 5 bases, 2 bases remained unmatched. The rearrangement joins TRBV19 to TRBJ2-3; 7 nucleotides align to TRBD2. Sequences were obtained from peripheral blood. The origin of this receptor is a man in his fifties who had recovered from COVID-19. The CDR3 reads CASRVAGDTQYF. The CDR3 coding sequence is TGTGCCAGTAGAGTAGCGGGAGATACGCAGTATTTT.